This TCR beta chain was profiled in a study of Graves' ophthalmopathy and Graves' hyperthyroidism. On the study more broadly: Peripheral blood was obtained at first diagnosis, ahead of any treatment. Findings and limits, study-wide: Ophthalmopathy progression predictions by the model showed approximately 75% specificity and approximately 71% sensitivity. With approximately 88% sensitivity and 75% to 84% specificity, a 13-signature model separated ophthalmopathy from stable hyperthyroidism.

Other autoimmune diseases, uncontrolled infections, pregnancy or lactation ruled patients out of participation. The table lists this clonotype with a few counts. The antigen remains undetermined. RNA transcripts were the source from which TCR beta CDR3 regions were amplified. HTBI primers were used in a first-round RT-PCR, which preceded a second-round multiplex PCR. TCRdb re-derived calls from the multiplex PCR reads in MiXCR, one entry per CDR3 protein. The sample has almost 400,000 distinct CDR3 sequences, 15% to 20% seen once. Material for sequencing was peripheral blood. This sequence was found in a young woman with Graves' ophthalmopathy.

The CDR3 DNA follows: TGTGCCAGCAGCCCGGACGGAGGGTTTTACGAGCAGTACTTC. Protein: CASSPDGGFYEQYF. The chain is built from TRBV28 and TRBJ2-7; tentatively, D is TRBD2 (6 bases). Looked up from germline, CDR1 is MDHEN and CDR2 is SYDVKM. The V gene lost 6 bases and the J gene lost 4 bases, with 16 bases spanning the gap. The CDR3 has 14 amino acids.